This TCR beta chain was documented in a study of cytomegalovirus exposure and HLA in healthy donors. Overall study findings and caveats: The later analysis indicated that the majority of CMV-associated TCR beta chains appeared HLA-restricted.

The CDR3 has 13 amino acids. With 7 bases removed from V and 1 base from J, the gap between germline ends came to 8 bases. CDR1 WSHSY and CDR2 SAAADI come from the germline V gene. The primer mix had 60 Vbeta and 13 Jbeta primers. The protocol was immunoSEQ multiplex PCR, while the TCRdb copy is restricted to in-frame clones and leaves out a portion. There are approximately 100,000 clones in the sample; around four fifths occur only once, and approximately 4% lies in the top ten. As regards this clone: What it binds is not known.

Input material: PBMCs. The V call is TRBV10-2, the J call TRBJ1-5; no definite D call. This TCR came from a woman aged 40-49 years in good health and CMV-seropositive. CDR3 DNA sequence: TGCGCCAGCACTCAGTTAAGCAATCAGCCCCAGCATTTT. Translated, it gives CASTQLSNQPQHF.